A selection of T cell receptor beta chains follows, all from one sample in a study of memory CD4+ T cells and cytomegalovirus serostatus. Repertoires were generated with immunoSEQ multiplex PCR, while TCRdb's copy carries only in-frame clones and drops some. Here the sample spans around 60,000 clones, approximately 78% being singletons. The sequenced sample consisted of memory CD4+ T cells from blood. The origin of the receptors is an adult in good health and CMV-seronegative. CDR3s include the opening cysteine and the closing phenylalanine or tryptophan. D genes are given only for firm matches.

j_call: TRBJ2-1
d_call: NA
v_call: TRBV5-4
cdr3_aa: CASSLEAVSYNEQFF

j_call: TRBJ2-7
d_call: TRBD2
v_call: TRBV5-6
cdr3_aa: CASSSLRHSGRAVYEQYF

j_call: TRBJ2-7
d_call: NA
v_call: TRBV5-1
cdr3_aa: CASSFRQGYYEQYF

j_call: TRBJ2-7
d_call: NA
v_call: TRBV11-3
cdr3_aa: CASSLNGPTYEQYF

j_call: TRBJ1-2
d_call: NA
v_call: TRBV5-1
cdr3_aa: CASSFGRDYGYTF

j_call: TRBJ2-3
d_call: TRBD1
v_call: TRBV6-1
cdr3_aa: CASSERWVGTGSLDTQYF

j_call: TRBJ2-1
d_call: NA
v_call: TRBV6-5
cdr3_aa: CASSYSGGSSYNEQFF

j_call: TRBJ2-1
d_call: NA
v_call: TRBV30
cdr3_aa: CAWTPAEAYNEQFF

j_call: TRBJ1-5
d_call: NA
v_call: TRBV4-2
cdr3_aa: CASSQDSGTNQPQHF

j_call: TRBJ2-1
d_call: TRBD1
v_call: TRBV19
cdr3_aa: CASSDRGEQFF

j_call: TRBJ1-2
d_call: TRBD1
v_call: TRBV10-2
cdr3_aa: CASSEGGQGTNYGYTF

j_call: TRBJ2-2
d_call: NA
v_call: TRBV5-1
cdr3_aa: CASSLGLTNTGELFF

j_call: TRBJ2-1
d_call: NA
v_call: TRBV7-3
cdr3_aa: CASSTEELSEQFF

j_call: TRBJ1-1
d_call: NA
v_call: TRBV6-6
cdr3_aa: CASSHGLGTNTEAFF

j_call: TRBJ2-1
d_call: NA
v_call: TRBV28
cdr3_aa: CASRPQSNYNEQFF

j_call: TRBJ1-1
d_call: TRBD1
v_call: TRBV7-3
cdr3_aa: CASSRTGKGTEAFF

j_call: TRBJ1-2
d_call: NA
v_call: TRBV6-1
cdr3_aa: CASSESGGYADGYTF

j_call: TRBJ1-1
d_call: NA
v_call: TRBV6-6
cdr3_aa: CASRANTEAFF

j_call: TRBJ2-2
d_call: TRBD2
v_call: TRBV6-4
cdr3_aa: CASSDAGGSNTGELFF

j_call: TRBJ2-1
d_call: TRBD2
v_call: TRBV18
cdr3_aa: CASSPSTSGGVNNEQFF

j_call: TRBJ1-2
d_call: NA
v_call: TRBV19
cdr3_aa: CASRQGGYGYTF

j_call: TRBJ2-2
d_call: TRBD1
v_call: TRBV7-6
cdr3_aa: CASSLVDRGYTGELFF

j_call: TRBJ2-1
d_call: NA
v_call: TRBV28
cdr3_aa: CATRPGEKLSEQFF

j_call: TRBJ2-1
d_call: NA
v_call: TRBV20-1
cdr3_aa: CSVANNEQFF

j_call: TRBJ2-2
d_call: TRBD2
v_call: TRBV28
cdr3_aa: CASSLNRDYDTGELFF

j_call: TRBJ2-3
d_call: NA
v_call: TRBV11-1
cdr3_aa: CASRDRVGDTQYF

j_call: TRBJ2-2
d_call: NA
v_call: TRBV12-5
cdr3_aa: CASGLVRGQNTGELFF

j_call: TRBJ2-2
d_call: NA
v_call: TRBV6-1
cdr3_aa: CASSEAPPPDTGELFF

j_call: TRBJ2-7
d_call: TRBD1
v_call: TRBV7-8
cdr3_aa: CASSPRGPGQGYEQYF

j_call: TRBJ1-5
d_call: NA
v_call: TRBV5-1
cdr3_aa: CASSLGTKQPQHF

j_call: TRBJ2-3
d_call: TRBD2
v_call: TRBV28
cdr3_aa: CASSTGGVRTDTQYF

j_call: TRBJ2-4
d_call: NA
v_call: TRBV4-1
cdr3_aa: CASSQDPQAKNIQYF

j_call: TRBJ2-5
d_call: TRBD1
v_call: TRBV6-5
cdr3_aa: CASSYAGTGGLEYF

j_call: TRBJ1-1
d_call: NA
v_call: TRBV20-1
cdr3_aa: CSVARDTEAFF

j_call: TRBJ2-1
d_call: NA
v_call: TRBV7-2
cdr3_aa: CASSGGRNEQFF

j_call: TRBJ2-7
d_call: NA
v_call: TRBV2
cdr3_aa: CASSRYSYEQYF

j_call: TRBJ2-7
d_call: TRBD2
v_call: TRBV6-1
cdr3_aa: CASSESPSGSYEQYF

j_call: TRBJ1-5
d_call: TRBD1
v_call: TRBV29-1
cdr3_aa: CSVRQGPNQPQHF

j_call: TRBJ1-5
d_call: NA
v_call: TRBV6-5
cdr3_aa: CASSYGRFSDQPQHF

j_call: TRBJ2-7
d_call: NA
v_call: TRBV10-1
cdr3_aa: CASSVGPPNYEQYF

j_call: TRBJ1-3
d_call: NA
v_call: TRBV6-6
cdr3_aa: CASSYKFTSGNTIYF

j_call: TRBJ2-1
d_call: TRBD2
v_call: TRBV19
cdr3_aa: CASSRGLAGERGEQFF

j_call: TRBJ1-2
d_call: TRBD1
v_call: TRBV11-2
cdr3_aa: CASSVGQGYGYTF

j_call: TRBJ2-3
d_call: NA
v_call: TRBV4-2
cdr3_aa: CASRETGAPTDTQYF

j_call: TRBJ2-7
d_call: NA
v_call: TRBV15
cdr3_aa: CATSREQAVLGPDSYEQYF

j_call: TRBJ1-6
d_call: NA
v_call: TRBV6-6
cdr3_aa: CASGGRGNSPLHF

j_call: TRBJ2-7
d_call: NA
v_call: TRBV14
cdr3_aa: CASSQITSGEQYF

j_call: TRBJ2-7
d_call: TRBD2
v_call: TRBV11-2
cdr3_aa: CASSPGSGGLYEQYF

j_call: TRBJ2-7
d_call: TRBD2
v_call: TRBV7-9
cdr3_aa: CASSSRRGAYEQYF

j_call: TRBJ1-2
d_call: NA
v_call: TRBV6-5
cdr3_aa: CASTSTSTYGYTF

j_call: TRBJ2-7
d_call: NA
v_call: TRBV5-5
cdr3_aa: CASSQVGPRDEQYF

j_call: TRBJ1-6
d_call: NA
v_call: TRBV7-8
cdr3_aa: CASSFGAQGSGSPLHF

j_call: TRBJ2-2
d_call: TRBD2
v_call: TRBV7-8
cdr3_aa: CASSGVGTSGRWNTGELFF

j_call: TRBJ1-1
d_call: NA
v_call: TRBV11-2
cdr3_aa: CASRVGGLTEAFF

j_call: TRBJ2-3
d_call: TRBD2
v_call: TRBV7-3
cdr3_aa: CASASQAGGSRDTQYF

j_call: TRBJ2-7
d_call: NA
v_call: TRBV15
cdr3_aa: CATSRVVESHEQYF

j_call: TRBJ2-7
d_call: NA
v_call: TRBV28
cdr3_aa: CASSSPWRTPYEQYF